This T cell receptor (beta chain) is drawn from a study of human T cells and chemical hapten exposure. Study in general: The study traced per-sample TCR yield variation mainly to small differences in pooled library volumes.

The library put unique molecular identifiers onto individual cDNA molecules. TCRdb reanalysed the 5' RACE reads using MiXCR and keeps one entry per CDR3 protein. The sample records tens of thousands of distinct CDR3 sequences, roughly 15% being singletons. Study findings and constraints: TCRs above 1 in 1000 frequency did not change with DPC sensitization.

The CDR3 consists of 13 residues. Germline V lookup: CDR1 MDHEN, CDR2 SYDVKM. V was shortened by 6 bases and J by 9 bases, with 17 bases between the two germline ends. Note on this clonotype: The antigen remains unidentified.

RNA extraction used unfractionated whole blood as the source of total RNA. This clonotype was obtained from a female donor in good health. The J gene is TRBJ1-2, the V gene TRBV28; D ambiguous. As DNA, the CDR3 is TGTGCCAGCAGCCAAAACCAGTTATGGAGCTACACCTTC. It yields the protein CASSQNQLWSYTF.